One sample yielded the 9 T cell receptor beta chains listed below, sequenced in a study of blood T cell repertoires in COVID-19 (TCRdb year 2020). To prepare the library, the immunoSEQ multiplex PCR assay was applied. This immuneACCESS table, as held by TCRdb, lists in-frame sequences with V and J called but not all clones. Of the missing ones, under half trace to an unresolved V gene in checked studies; the others have no known cause. Recorded for this sample are about 86,000 clones; approximately 80% of them occurred a single time. Of the sample, nearly 3.5% falls within the top ten clones. The sequenced sample was peripheral blood. These receptors all come from a man aged 45-65 years with acute or convalescent COVID-19.

The chain employs TRBV9 and TRBJ2-5; tentatively, D is TRBD2 (6 bases). CDR3 length: 14 residues. Germline V gene lookup returns CDR1 SGDLS and CDR2 YYNGEE. V was shortened by 0 bases and J by 3 bases, with 9 bases between the two germline ends. CDR3 loop: CASSVGGGKETQYF. DNA for the CDR3: TGTGCCAGCAGCGTAGGAGGCGGGAAAGAGACCCAGTACTTC.

The chain is built from TRBV5-1 and TRBJ1-1; 7 bases map to TRBD1. There are 15 residues in the CDR3. CDR1 SGHRS and CDR2 YFSETQ come from the germline V gene. With V trimmed by 3 bases and J by 6 bases, 11 bases remained unmatched. The CDR3 coding sequence is TGCGCCAGCAGCTCCGGACAGGCGGGTTTCCCTGAAGCTTTCTTT. Translation gives CASSSGQAGFPEAFF.

V and J are TRBV5-1 and TRBJ1-4; D remains unclear. V gave up 1 base and J gave up 2 bases, with 9 bases separating them. The germline gives CDR1 SGHRS, CDR2 YFSETQ. The CDR3 length is 15 residues. The chain's CDR3 is CASSLSGETNEKLFF. As DNA, the CDR3 is TGCGCCAGCAGCTTGTCCGGGGAGACTAATGAAAAACTGTTTTTT.

In DNA form, the CDR3 reads TGTGCCTGGACTCGCCGGGACAGGGGTTCCTACGAGCAGTACTTC. Translating gives CAWTRRDRGSYEQYF. This rearrangement joins TRBV30 to TRBJ2-7, with TRBD1 matching over 10 bases. The V gene's germline CDR1 is GTSNPN and CDR2 SVGIG (reference sequence). Unmatched junction bases numbered 7, after V lost 4 bases and J lost 1 base. This CDR3 has 15 amino acids.

This chain joins TRBV5-4 and TRBJ2-7; 7 bases fit TRBD2. CDR3 size: 13 residues. Germline V CDR1 and CDR2: SGHNT, YYREEE (reference sequence). V gave up 0 bases and J gave up 4 bases; unmatched junction bases: 1. CDR3 DNA: TGTGCCAGCAGCTTGGTGGGGGGGTACGAGCAGTACTTC. Translation gives CASSLVGGYEQYF.

This chain uses TRBV11-3 with TRBJ1-1, with D perhaps matching TRBD1 (5 bases). The V gene lost 2 bases and the J gene lost 4 bases, with 11 bases spanning the gap. The germline V gene encodes CDR1 SGHNT and CDR2 YENEEA. The CDR3 runs 14 residues. CDR3 nucleotide sequence: TGTGCCAGCAGCTTAACAGGCCAGGGCACTGAAGCTTTCTTT. Protein sequence: CASSLTGQGTEAFF.

The DNA of the CDR3 is TGTGCTAGTGGCCCCCAACTCGGGACTAGGGCGTACAATGAGCAGTTCTTC. The encoded protein is CASGPQLGTRAYNEQFF. The rearrangement uses TRBV12-5 and TRBJ2-1, with 8 nucleotides matching TRBD2. Germline trimming cut 6 bases from V and 4 bases from J; bases unmatched to any gene: 14. Germline CDR1 LGHNT, CDR2 FRNRAP. This CDR3 spans 17 amino acids.

The gene calls are TRBV7-8 and TRBJ1-6; D is unclear. V was clipped by 5 bases and J by 4 bases, with 9 bases between them. CDR3 length: 14 amino acids. Germline values: CDR1 SGHVS, CDR2 FQNEAQ. The CDR3 nucleotides read TGTGCCAGCAGCCTTCAGTTGTATAATTCACCCCTCCACTTT. This codes for CASSLQLYNSPLHF.

The chain couples TRBV10-3 to TRBJ1-5; tentatively, D is TRBD1 (5 bases). The V end lost 6 bases, the J end lost 5 bases, and 11 bases lay between the germline ends. The CDR3 runs 13 residues. Germline V CDR1 and CDR2: ENHRY, SYGVKD. This CDR3 reads CAISGRVDQPQHF. The DNA for the CDR3 is TGTGCCATCAGCGGCAGGGTCGATCAGCCCCAGCATTTT.